This T cell receptor (beta chain) was captured in a study of regulatory T cells in long-lasting Graves disease. About the research overall: Patients with persistent Graves' disease had over 5 years of antithyroid drugs and persistent TSH receptor antibodies.

The CDR3 consists of 16 residues. V lost 1 base, J lost 6 bases, and 15 bases lay in between. Germline V CDR1 and CDR2: SGHVS, FNYEAQ. Time point described: persistent/refractory GD, antithyroid drugs over 5 years with positive TRAb. The TCR library used RNA extracted from PBMCs. Study-wide findings and caveats: Lower TCR diversity characterized persistent Graves' patients relative to newly diagnosed patients.

Both iRepertoire HTBI primers and Arm-PCR of CDR3 regions were used to build the TCR beta libraries. One entry per CDR3 protein results from TCRdb running MiXCR on the multiplex PCR reads. The profile shows approximately 440,000 distinct CDR3 sequences, roughly a quarter of them singletons. Ten or more counts support this clonotype. What it recognizes is unknown. The receptor was isolated from a female donor with Graves disease. Sequenced material: peripheral blood mononuclear cells (PBMCs), taken when the disease was refractory, from a patient treated with antithyroid drugs. The V call is TRBV7-6, the J call TRBJ2-2; D might be TRBD2 (5 bases). CDR3 in DNA: TGTGCCAGCAGCTTAGTAGGAGCGGACGAGGCCGGGGAGCTGTTTTTT. Translated, it gives CASSLVGADEAGELFF. Combining the CDR3 with reference TRBV7-6 and TRBJ2-2 gives the whole variable domain GAGVSQSPRYKVTKRGQDVALRCDPISGHVSLYWYRQALGQGPEFLTYFNYEAQQDKSGLPNDRFSAERPEGSISTLTIQRTEQRDSAMYRCASSLVGADEAGELFFGEGSRLTVL.